This TCR beta chain was profiled in a study of blood T cells in healthy people across ages. Of note for this clonotype: Antigen specificity is unknown.

Together with a sample-barcoded 5' primer, a J-beta primer mix was included in a second PCR lasting 7 to 11 cycles. MiXCR was run by TCRdb on the 5' RACE reads, yielding one entry per CDR3 protein. The sample yields a few hundred thousand distinct CDR3 sequences, approximately 25% seen once. Germline assignment: CDR1 DFQATT and CDR2 SNEGSKA (reference sequence). The CDR3 runs to 11 residues. Trimming removed 6 bases at V and 5 bases at J, with 9 bases between. Study-wide findings and caveats: Calculation of diversity from one million T cells yielded estimates considered to be underestimates. Unsorted PBMCs prevented conclusive naive versus antigen-experienced comparison. Per million T cells, the diversity of TCR beta decreased roughly linearly as age advanced.

The genes are TRBV20-1 and TRBJ2-3; D call uncertain. Sequencing input: blood. The TCR sequence derives from a woman in her 70s in good health. CDR3 nucleotides: TGCAGTGCCCCTGAAGTAGATACGCAGTATTTT. This encodes CSAPEVDTQYF.